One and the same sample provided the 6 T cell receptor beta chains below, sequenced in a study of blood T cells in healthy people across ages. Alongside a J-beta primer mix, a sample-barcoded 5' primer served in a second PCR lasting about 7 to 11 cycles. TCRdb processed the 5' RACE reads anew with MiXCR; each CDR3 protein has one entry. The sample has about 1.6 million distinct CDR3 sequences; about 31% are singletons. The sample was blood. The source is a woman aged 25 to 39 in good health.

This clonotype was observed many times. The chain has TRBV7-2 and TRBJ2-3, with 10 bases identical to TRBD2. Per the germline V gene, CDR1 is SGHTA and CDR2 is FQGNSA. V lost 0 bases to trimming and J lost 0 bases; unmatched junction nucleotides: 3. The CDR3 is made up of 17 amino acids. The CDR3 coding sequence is TGTGCCAGCAGCTTAGCGATTAGCGGGGGGAGCACAGATACGCAGTATTTT. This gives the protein CASSLAISGGSTDTQYF.

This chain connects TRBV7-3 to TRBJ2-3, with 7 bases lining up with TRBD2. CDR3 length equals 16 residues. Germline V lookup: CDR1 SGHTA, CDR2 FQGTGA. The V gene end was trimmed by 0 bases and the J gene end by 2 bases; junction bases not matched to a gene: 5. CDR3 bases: TGTGCCAGCAGCTTAACCGGGACTACAAACACAGATACGCAGTATTTT. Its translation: CASSLTGTTNTDTQYF. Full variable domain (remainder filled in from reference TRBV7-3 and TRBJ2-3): GAGVSQTPSNKVTEKGKYVELRCDPISGHTALYWYRQSLGQGPEFLIYFQGTGAADDSGLPNDRFFAVRPEGSVSTLKIQRTERGDSAVYLCASSLTGTTNTDTQYFGPGTRLTVL.

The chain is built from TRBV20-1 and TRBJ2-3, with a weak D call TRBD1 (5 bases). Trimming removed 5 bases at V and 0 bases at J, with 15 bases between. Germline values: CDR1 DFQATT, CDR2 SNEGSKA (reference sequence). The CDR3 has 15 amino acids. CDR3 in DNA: TGCAGTGCTCATCCCACCACAGGAAGCACAGATACGCAGTATTTT. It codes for CSAHPTTGSTDTQYF.

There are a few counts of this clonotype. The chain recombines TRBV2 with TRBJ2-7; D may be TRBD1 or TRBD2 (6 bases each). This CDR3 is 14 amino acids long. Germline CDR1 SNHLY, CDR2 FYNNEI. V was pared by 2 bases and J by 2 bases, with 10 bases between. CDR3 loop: CASSERRGPYEQYF. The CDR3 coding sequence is TGTGCCAGCAGTGAACGCCGGGGGCCCTACGAGCAGTACTTC.

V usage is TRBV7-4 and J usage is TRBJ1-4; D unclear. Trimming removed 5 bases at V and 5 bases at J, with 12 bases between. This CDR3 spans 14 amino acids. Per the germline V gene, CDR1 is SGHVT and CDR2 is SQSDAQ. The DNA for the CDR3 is TGTGCCAGCAGCCGGAGAACGTTGAATGAAAAACTGTTTTTT. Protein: CASSRRTLNEKLFF.

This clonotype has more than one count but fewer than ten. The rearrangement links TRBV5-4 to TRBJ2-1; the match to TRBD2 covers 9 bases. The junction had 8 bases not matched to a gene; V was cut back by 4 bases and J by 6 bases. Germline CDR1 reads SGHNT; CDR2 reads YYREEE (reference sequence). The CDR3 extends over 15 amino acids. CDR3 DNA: TGTGCCAGCAGCGGCGGGGGGGCTCAAGTCAATGAGCAGTTCTTC. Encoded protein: CASSGGGAQVNEQFF.